The rows below give T cell receptor beta chains drawn from one sample of a study of CD8 T cells in ankylosing spondylitis. TCRdb re-analysed the 5' RACE reads in MiXCR, keeping a single row per CDR3 protein. Of about 800,000 distinct CDR3 sequences listed, approximately 10% are singletons. The material sequenced was blood, either unsorted or a sorted T cell fraction (not recorded which). The origin of the receptors is a male donor with ankylosing spondylitis. CDR3s include the opening cysteine and the closing phenylalanine or tryptophan. A D gene is named only where the DNA matches it firmly. Only part of the rows carry a size: once, few, many, or a class if the clone is expanded.

j_call clone_size v_call d_call cdr3_aa cdr3_nt
TRBJ2-1 . TRBV11-2 TRBD2 CASSTSGPSSEQFF TGTGCCAGCAGCACTAGCGGCCCTAGCAGTGAGCAGTTCTTC
TRBJ2-7 . TRBV5-1 . CASSPRVPDSQPYEQYF TGCGCCAGCAGCCCGAGAGTCCCAGACAGTCAACCCTACGAGCAGTACTTC
TRBJ2-7 . TRBV11-2 TRBD2 CASSLLLAGVSSSYEQYF TGTGCCAGCAGCTTATTACTAGCGGGGGTCTCGAGCTCCTACGAGCAGTACTTC
TRBJ2-1 few TRBV12-3/TRBV12-4 . CASSLQFTEQFF TGTGCCAGCAGTTTACAGTTTACTGAGCAGTTCTTC
TRBJ1-5 few TRBV11-1 . CASSPPEGQPQHF TGTGCCAGCAGCCCTCCCGAGGGTCAGCCCCAGCATTTT
TRBJ2-7 . TRBV11-2 . CASSLAGQGRTYEQYF TGTGCCAGCAGCTTAGCAGGCCAGGGTAGGACCTACGAGCAGTACTTC
TRBJ1-2 . TRBV5-1 TRBD1 CASSYGQGVTGYTF TGCGCCAGCAGTTATGGACAGGGGGTAACTGGCTACACCTTC
TRBJ2-5 . TRBV20-1 . CSARSTTTQETQYF TGCAGTGCTAGATCGACTACTACTCAAGAGACCCAGTACTTC
TRBJ1-3 few TRBV30 . CAWSGHSAGNTIYF TGTGCCTGGAGTGGCCACTCTGCTGGAAACACCATATATTTT
TRBJ2-1 few TRBV6-2/TRBV6-3 . CASSYIPGEQFF TGTGCCAGCAGTTACATCCCCGGGGAGCAGTTCTTC
TRBJ2-1 . TRBV12-3/TRBV12-4 TRBD2 CASSLSLGGSSYNEQFF TGTGCCAGCAGTTTATCCCTCGGCGGGAGCTCCTACAATGAGCAGTTCTTC
TRBJ2-7 . TRBV5-1 . CASRGNTVYEQYF TGCGCCAGCAGGGGAAATACAGTCTACGAGCAGTACTTC
TRBJ1-1 few TRBV7-9 . CASSPGATMNTEAFF TGTGCCAGCAGCCCAGGCGCCACCATGAACACTGAAGCTTTCTTT
TRBJ2-7 few TRBV6-2/TRBV6-3 TRBD1 CASRKGQSYEQYF TGTGCCAGCAGAAAGGGACAGTCCTACGAGCAGTACTTC
TRBJ1-1 . TRBV9 . CASSVVLGGEAFF TGTGCCAGCAGCGTAGTCTTGGGCGGTGAAGCTTTCTTT
TRBJ1-1 few TRBV7-2 . CASSPGLLYTEAFF TGTGCCAGCAGCCCGGGACTCCTTTACACTGAAGCTTTCTTT
TRBJ1-1 few TRBV5-1 . CASSPHTLNTEAFF TGCGCCAGCAGCCCCCATACCCTGAACACTGAAGCTTTCTTT
TRBJ2-1 few TRBV28 . CASSNRDPGRGVQFF TGTGCCAGCAGTAACCGGGACCCCGGACGTGGTGTGCAGTTCTTC
TRBJ1-1 . TRBV9 . CASSVGPTALNTEAFF TGTGCCAGCAGCGTAGGACCGACGGCGCTGAACACTGAAGCTTTCTTT
TRBJ1-2 . TRBV28 TRBD1 CASTESGTGDYGYTF TGTGCCAGCACCGAATCCGGGACAGGGGATTATGGCTACACCTTC
TRBJ1-1 . TRBV7-2 . CASSRHRFEAFF TGTGCCAGCAGCCGCCATAGGTTTGAAGCTTTCTTT
TRBJ2-7 few TRBV7-2 TRBD1 CASSPRQGLISYEQYF TGTGCCAGCAGCCCCCGACAGGGGCTAATCTCCTACGAGCAGTACTTC
TRBJ2-7 . TRBV7-9 TRBD1 CASSYGTAQAYF TGTGCCAGCAGCTACGGGACAGCCCAAGCGTACTTC
TRBJ2-7 . TRBV6-2/TRBV6-3 TRBD2 CASSYLGLASHEQYF TGTGCCAGCAGTTACCTCGGACTAGCTTCCCACGAGCAGTACTTC
TRBJ1-5 . TRBV20-1 TRBD1 CSARYRGGNQPQHF TGCAGTGCTCGATACAGGGGCGGCAATCAGCCCCAGCATTTT
TRBJ2-1 . TRBV6-5 . CASSYSGVNYNEQFF TGTGCCAGCAGTTACTCGGGCGTAAACTACAATGAGCAGTTCTTC
TRBJ2-3 . TRBV5-1 TRBD2 CASRPLAGGVTDTQYF TGCGCCAGCAGGCCTCTGGCGGGGGGCGTCACAGATACGCAGTATTTT
TRBJ1-1 few TRBV20-1 . CSARDPGFTEAFF TGCAGTGCTAGAGATCCAGGGTTCACTGAAGCTTTCTTT
TRBJ1-1 . TRBV5-1 . CASSTEGSGTEAFF TGCGCCAGCAGCACAGAGGGGAGTGGCACTGAAGCTTTCTTT
TRBJ1-2 few TRBV20-1 TRBD1 CVRPGQGAGGYTF TGCGTCAGACCGGGACAGGGGGCGGGTGGCTACACCTTC
TRBJ2-7 few TRBV30 . CAWSREVTYEQYF TGTGCCTGGAGTCGTGAGGTAACCTACGAGCAGTACTTC
TRBJ2-5 . TRBV6-5 . CASSYGGLWETQYF TGTGCCAGCAGTTACGGGGGGTTGTGGGAGACCCAGTACTTC
TRBJ2-3 few TRBV12-3/TRBV12-4 . CASSLTPPENTQYF TGTGCCAGCAGTTTGACACCACCAGAGAATACGCAGTATTTT
TRBJ2-5 . TRBV6-5 . CASSYGSTEETQYF TGTGCCAGCAGTTATGGGTCAACGGAAGAGACCCAGTACTTC
TRBJ1-1 many TRBV29-1 . CSVEGQNTEAFF TGCAGCGTTGAGGGACAGAACACTGAAGCTTTCTTT
TRBJ1-1 few TRBV5-1 . CASSLARQAGTEAFF TGCGCCAGCAGCTTGGCGAGGCAGGCGGGGACTGAAGCTTTCTTT
TRBJ2-5 many TRBV29-1 . CSVTGAQETQYF TGCAGCGTGACGGGAGCCCAAGAGACCCAGTACTTC
TRBJ2-1 . TRBV14 . CASNFEGEQFF TGTGCCAGCAATTTCGAGGGGGAGCAGTTCTTC
TRBJ2-1 few TRBV11-2 TRBD1 CASSPDRDKQFF TGTGCCAGCAGCCCGGACAGGGATAAGCAGTTCTTC
TRBJ2-3 . TRBV7-3 . CASRGTSGDTQYF TGTGCCAGCAGGGGGACCTCTGGGGATACGCAGTATTTT
TRBJ1-5 few TRBV6-5 TRBD1 CASSSAGQGDQPQHF TGTGCCAGCAGTTCCGCCGGACAGGGTGATCAGCCCCAGCATTTT
TRBJ1-5 few TRBV20-1 TRBD1 CSASGDRDNQPQHF TGCAGTGCTAGTGGAGACAGGGACAATCAGCCCCAGCATTTT
TRBJ1-2 few TRBV5-1 . CASSLAADLNYGYTF TGCGCCAGCAGCTTGGCGGCCGACCTCAACTATGGCTACACCTTC
TRBJ2-7 few TRBV6-2/TRBV6-3 TRBD2 CASRDLAGGIYEQYF TGTGCCAGCAGAGATTTAGCGGGAGGGATCTACGAGCAGTACTTC
TRBJ2-7 . TRBV15 . CATSRGGSAYEQYF TGTGCCACCAGCAGAGGTGGATCCGCCTACGAGCAGTACTTC
TRBJ2-7 few TRBV5-1 TRBD1 CASSLELGQASAKQYF TGCGCCAGCAGCTTGGAGCTGGGACAGGCTAGTGCCAAGCAGTACTTC
TRBJ2-2 many TRBV29-1 TRBD2 CSVRPSGNTGELFF TGCAGCGTCAGACCTAGCGGGAACACCGGGGAGCTGTTTTTT
TRBJ1-1 . TRBV18 . CASSPERQEAFF TGTGCCAGCTCACCCGAGAGGCAGGAAGCTTTCTTT
TRBJ2-1 many TRBV5-1 . CASSLGPLADYNEQFF TGCGCCAGCAGCTTGGGGCCACTAGCCGATTACAATGAGCAGTTCTTC
TRBJ1-1 . TRBV20-1 . CSARPLNTGAFF TGCAGTGCTAGGCCCCTAAACACTGGGGCTTTCTTT
TRBJ2-7 few TRBV6-5 TRBD2 CASSYSSAAGGAYEQYF TGTGCCAGCAGTTACTCGTCGGCTGCGGGAGGCGCCTACGAGCAGTACTTC
TRBJ2-6 . TRBV20-1 TRBD1 CSADRGPSGANVLTF TGCAGTGCTGACAGGGGGCCCTCTGGGGCCAACGTCCTGACTTTC
TRBJ1-5 many TRBV20-1 . CSARPTGPSFNQPQHF TGCAGTGCTAGACCGACAGGCCCTTCCTTTAATCAGCCCCAGCATTTT
TRBJ2-7 . TRBV27 . CASSSPLSSYEQYF TGTGCCAGCAGTTCGCCCTTAAGCTCCTACGAGCAGTACTTC
TRBJ2-7 many TRBV12-3/TRBV12-4 TRBD2 CASSPLAGRSYEQYF TGTGCCAGCAGTCCCCTAGCGGGAAGATCCTACGAGCAGTACTTC
TRBJ2-7 few TRBV5-1 TRBD1 CASSLTGGLDEQYF TGCGCCAGCAGCTTAACAGGGGGCCTGGACGAGCAGTACTTC
TRBJ1-4 . TRBV10-3 . CAISERQLATNEKLFF TGTGCCATCAGTGAGCGGCAGCTTGCAACTAATGAAAAACTGTTTTTT
TRBJ2-3 . TRBV27 TRBD2 CASSFLPSSGVGDTQYF TGTGCCAGCAGTTTTCTTCCCTCTAGCGGGGTAGGAGATACGCAGTATTTT